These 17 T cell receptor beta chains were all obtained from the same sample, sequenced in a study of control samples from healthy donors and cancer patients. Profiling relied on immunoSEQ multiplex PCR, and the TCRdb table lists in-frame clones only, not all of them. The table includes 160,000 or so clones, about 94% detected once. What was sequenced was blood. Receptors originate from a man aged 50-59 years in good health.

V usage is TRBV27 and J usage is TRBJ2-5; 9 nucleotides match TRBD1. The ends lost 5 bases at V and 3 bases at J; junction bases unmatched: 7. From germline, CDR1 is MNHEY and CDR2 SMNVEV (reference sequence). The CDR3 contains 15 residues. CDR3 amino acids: CASSPNRQGEETQYF. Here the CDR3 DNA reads TGTGCCAGCAGTCCCAACCGACAGGGGGAAGAGACCCAGTACTTC.

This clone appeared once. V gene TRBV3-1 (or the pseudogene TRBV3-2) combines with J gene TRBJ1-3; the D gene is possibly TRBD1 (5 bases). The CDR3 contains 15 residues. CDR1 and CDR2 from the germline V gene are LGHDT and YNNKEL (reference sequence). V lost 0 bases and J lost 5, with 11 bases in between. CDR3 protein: CASSQDPGSRNTIYF. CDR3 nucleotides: TGTGCCAGCAGCCAAGACCCAGGGTCTCGAAACACCATATATTTT.

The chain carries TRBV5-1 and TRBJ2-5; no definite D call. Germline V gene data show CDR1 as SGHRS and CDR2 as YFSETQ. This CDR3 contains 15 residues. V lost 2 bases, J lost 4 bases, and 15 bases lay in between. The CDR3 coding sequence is TGCGCCAGCAGCTTAACCGGGCCCGTGGGAGAGACCCAGTACTTC. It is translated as CASSLTGPVGETQYF.

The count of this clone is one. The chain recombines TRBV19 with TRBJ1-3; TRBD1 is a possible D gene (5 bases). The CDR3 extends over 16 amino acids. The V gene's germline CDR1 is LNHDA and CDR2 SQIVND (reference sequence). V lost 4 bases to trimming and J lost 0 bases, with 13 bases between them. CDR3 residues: CASSTAGGNSGNTIYF. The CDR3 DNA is TGTGCCAGTAGTACCGCCGGGGGGAACTCTGGAAACACCATATATTTT.

The DNA for the CDR3 is TGTGCCACCAGTGATGGAGGGTTTCAGCCCCAGCATTTT. The encoded protein is CATSDGGFQPQHF. The gene calls are TRBV24-1 and TRBJ1-5; no clear D gene. The CDR3 has 13 residues. V was clipped by 3 bases and J by 6 bases, with 8 bases between them. Germline-derived CDR1 and CDR2 are KGHDR and SFDVKD.

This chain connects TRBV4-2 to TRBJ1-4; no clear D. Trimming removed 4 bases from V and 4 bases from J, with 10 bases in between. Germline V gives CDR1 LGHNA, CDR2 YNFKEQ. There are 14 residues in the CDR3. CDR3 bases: TGTGCCAGCAGCCGGGGAGGGTTTAATGAAAAACTGTTTTTT. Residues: CASSRGGFNEKLFF.

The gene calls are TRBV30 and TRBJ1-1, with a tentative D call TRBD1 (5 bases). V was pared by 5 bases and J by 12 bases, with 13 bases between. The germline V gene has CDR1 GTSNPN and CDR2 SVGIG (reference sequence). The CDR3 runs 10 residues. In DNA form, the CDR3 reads TGTGCCTGGTCCGGGACGAGGCCTTTCTTT. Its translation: CAWSGTRPFF. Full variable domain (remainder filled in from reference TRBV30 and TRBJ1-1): SQTIHQWPATLVQPVGSPLSLECTVEGTSNPNLYWYRQAAGRGLQLLFYSVGIGQISSEVPQNLSASRPQDRQFILSSKKLLLSDSGFYLCAWSGTRPFFGQGTRLTVV.

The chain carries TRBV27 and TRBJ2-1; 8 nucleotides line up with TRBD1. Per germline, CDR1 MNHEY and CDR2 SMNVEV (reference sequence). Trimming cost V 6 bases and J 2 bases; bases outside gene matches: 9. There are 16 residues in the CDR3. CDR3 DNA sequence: TGTGCCAGCAGCTATAACCCGGGACAGGCCTACAATGAGCAGTTCTTC. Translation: CASSYNPGQAYNEQFF.

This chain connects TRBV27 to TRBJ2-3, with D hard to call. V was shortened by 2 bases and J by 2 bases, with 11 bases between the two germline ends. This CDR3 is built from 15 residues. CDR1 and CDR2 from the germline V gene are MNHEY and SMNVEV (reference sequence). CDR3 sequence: CASSLTVQPTDTQYF. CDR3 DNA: TGTGCCAGCAGTTTAACAGTTCAACCCACAGATACGCAGTATTTT.

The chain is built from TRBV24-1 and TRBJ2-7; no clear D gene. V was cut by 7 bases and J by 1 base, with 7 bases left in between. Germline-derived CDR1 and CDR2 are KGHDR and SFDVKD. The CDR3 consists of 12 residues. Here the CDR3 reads CATSEGSYEQYF. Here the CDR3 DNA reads TGTGCCACCAGCGAAGGTTCCTACGAGCAGTACTTC.

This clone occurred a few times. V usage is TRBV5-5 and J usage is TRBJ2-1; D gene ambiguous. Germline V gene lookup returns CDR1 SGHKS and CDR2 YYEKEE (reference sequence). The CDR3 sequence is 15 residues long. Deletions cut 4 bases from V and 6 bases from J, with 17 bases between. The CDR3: CASSLLIEVPNEQFF. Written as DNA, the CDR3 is TGTGCCAGCAGCCTATTAATAGAGGTCCCCAATGAGCAGTTCTTC.

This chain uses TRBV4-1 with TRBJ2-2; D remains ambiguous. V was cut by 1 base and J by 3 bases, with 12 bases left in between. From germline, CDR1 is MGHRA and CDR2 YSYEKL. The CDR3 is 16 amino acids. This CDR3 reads CASSQGLARYTGELFF. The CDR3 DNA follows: TGCGCCAGCAGCCAAGGACTGGCCCGATACACCGGGGAGCTGTTTTTT.

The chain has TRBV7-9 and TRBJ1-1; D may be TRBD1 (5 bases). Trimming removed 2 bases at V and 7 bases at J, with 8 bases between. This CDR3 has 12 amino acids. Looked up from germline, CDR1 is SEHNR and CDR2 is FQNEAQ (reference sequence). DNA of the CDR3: TGTGCCAGCAGCTTATGGACACTTGAAGCTTTCTTT. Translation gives CASSLWTLEAFF.

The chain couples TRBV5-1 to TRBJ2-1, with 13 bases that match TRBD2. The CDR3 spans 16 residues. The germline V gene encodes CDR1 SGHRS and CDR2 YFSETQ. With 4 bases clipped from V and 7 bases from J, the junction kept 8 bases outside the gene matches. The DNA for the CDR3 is TGCGCCAGCAGCACAAGGACTAGCGGGAGTTTTAATGAGCAGTTCTTC. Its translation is CASSTRTSGSFNEQFF.

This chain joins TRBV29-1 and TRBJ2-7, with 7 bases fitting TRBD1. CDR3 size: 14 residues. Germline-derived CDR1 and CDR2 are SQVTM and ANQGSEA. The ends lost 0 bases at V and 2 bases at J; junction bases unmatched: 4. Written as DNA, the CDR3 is TGCAGCGTTGAAGAGTCCAGGGGGACCTACGAGCAGTACTTC. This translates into CSVEESRGTYEQYF.

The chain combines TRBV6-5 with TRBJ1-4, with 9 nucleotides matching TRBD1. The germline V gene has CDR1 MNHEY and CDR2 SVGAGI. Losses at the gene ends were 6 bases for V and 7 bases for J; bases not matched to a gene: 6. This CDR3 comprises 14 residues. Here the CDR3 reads CASSQQGASEKLFF. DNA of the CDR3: TGTGCCAGCAGCCAACAGGGGGCGAGTGAAAAACTGTTTTTT.

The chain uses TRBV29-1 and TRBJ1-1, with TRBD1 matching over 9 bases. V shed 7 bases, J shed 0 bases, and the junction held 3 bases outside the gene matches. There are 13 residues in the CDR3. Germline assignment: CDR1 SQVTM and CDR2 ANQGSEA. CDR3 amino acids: CSGGDRVNTEAFF. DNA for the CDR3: TGCAGCGGGGGGGACAGGGTGAACACTGAAGCTTTCTTT.